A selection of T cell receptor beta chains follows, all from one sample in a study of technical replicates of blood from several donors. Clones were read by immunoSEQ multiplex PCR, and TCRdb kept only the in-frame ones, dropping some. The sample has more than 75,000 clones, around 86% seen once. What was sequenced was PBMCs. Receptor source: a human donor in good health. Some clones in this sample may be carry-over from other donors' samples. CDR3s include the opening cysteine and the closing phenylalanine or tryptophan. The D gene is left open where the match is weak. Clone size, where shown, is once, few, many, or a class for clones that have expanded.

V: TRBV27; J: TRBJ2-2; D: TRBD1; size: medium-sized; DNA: TGTGCCAGCAGCCAAACCGGGACAGGGGGCTACGGCGGGGAGCTGTTTTTT; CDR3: CASSQTGTGGYGGELFF
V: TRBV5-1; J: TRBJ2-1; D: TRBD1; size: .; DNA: TGCGCCAGCAGAGCCGGGACAGCCGGTTGGGAGCAGTTCTTC; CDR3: CASRAGTAGWEQFF
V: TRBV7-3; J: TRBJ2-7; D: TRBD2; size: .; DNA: TGTGCCAGCAGCTTAAACCCCGGTGGTAGCGGGGGCTCCGAGCAGTACTTC; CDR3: CASSLNPGGSGGSEQYF
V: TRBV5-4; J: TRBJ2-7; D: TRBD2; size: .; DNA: TGTGCCAGCAGCGGGATGGGGACTAGCGGGATGACCCCCTACGAGCAGTACTTC; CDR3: CASSGMGTSGMTPYEQYF
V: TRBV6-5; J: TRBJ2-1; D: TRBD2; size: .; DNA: TGTGCCAGCAGTTATCACGGGACTAGCGGGTTCAATGAGCAGTTCTTC; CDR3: CASSYHGTSGFNEQFF
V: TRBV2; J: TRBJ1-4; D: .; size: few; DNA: TGTGCCAGCAGCAGGGGAACTAATGAAAAACTGTTTTTT; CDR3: CASSRGTNEKLFF
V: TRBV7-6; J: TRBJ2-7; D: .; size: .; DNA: TGTGCCAGCAGCTTAGCAGACAGCTCCTACGAGCAGTACTTC; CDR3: CASSLADSSYEQYF
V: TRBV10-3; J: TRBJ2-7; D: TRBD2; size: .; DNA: TGTGCCATCAGTGACCCGGGACTACCTTACGGCGAGCAGTACTTC; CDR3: CAISDPGLPYGEQYF
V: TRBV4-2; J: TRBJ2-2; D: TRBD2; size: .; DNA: TGTGCCAGCAGCCAAGGGCTAGCGGTGAACACCGGGGAGCTGTTTTTT; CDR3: CASSQGLAVNTGELFF
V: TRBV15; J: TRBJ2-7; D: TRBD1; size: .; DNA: TGTGCCACCAGCAGAGCCCCACAGGGACAGGACACCTACGAGCAGTACTTC; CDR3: CATSRAPQGQDTYEQYF
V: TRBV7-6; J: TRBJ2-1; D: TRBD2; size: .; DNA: TGTGCCAGCAGCCCGGAGGCTACCGGGGGGGGCAATGAGCAGTTCTTC; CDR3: CASSPEATGGGNEQFF
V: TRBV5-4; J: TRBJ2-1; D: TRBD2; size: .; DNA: TGTGCCAGCAAACTAGCGGGGGGGCGCAATGAGCAGTTCTTC; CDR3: CASKLAGGRNEQFF
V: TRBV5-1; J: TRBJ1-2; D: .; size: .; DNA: TGCGCCAGCAGCTTGGGGAGGGGTTATGGCTACACCTTC; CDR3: CASSLGRGYGYTF
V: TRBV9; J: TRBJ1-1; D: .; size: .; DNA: TGTGCCAGCAGCGTAGGGTTCGGGAACACTGAAGCTTTCTTT; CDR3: CASSVGFGNTEAFF
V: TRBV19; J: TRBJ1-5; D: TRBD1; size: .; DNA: TGTGCCAGTAGTATGGGGGGCAGCCAGGGGGCTGAGCCCCAGCATTTT; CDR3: CASSMGGSQGAEPQHF
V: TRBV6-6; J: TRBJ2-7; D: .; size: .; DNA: TGTGCCAGCAGTTACTCTGGGGACATAAGGCAGTACTTC; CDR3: CASSYSGDIRQYF
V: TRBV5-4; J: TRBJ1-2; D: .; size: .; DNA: TGTGCCAGCAGCTTGTCGGGTCGGGGCAGGGGAGTATCTGGCTACACCTTC; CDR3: CASSLSGRGRGVSGYTF
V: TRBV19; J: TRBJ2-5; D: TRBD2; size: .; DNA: TGTGCCAGTAGTACCGGGACTAGCGGGGCTGGGGCAGAGACCCAGTACTTC; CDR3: CASSTGTSGAGAETQYF
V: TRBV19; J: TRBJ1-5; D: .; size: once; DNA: TGTGCCAGTAGTATCCCGGGACTAACTAGCAATCAGCCCCAGCATTTT; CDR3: CASSIPGLTSNQPQHF
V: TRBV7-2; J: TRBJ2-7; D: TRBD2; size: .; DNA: TGTGCCAGCAGCCCCAGACTAGCGGACTCCTACGAGCAGTACTTC; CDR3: CASSPRLADSYEQYF
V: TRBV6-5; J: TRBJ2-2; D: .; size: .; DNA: TGTGCCAGCAGTTACTCGTCCTCCCGGGACACCGGGGAGCTGTTTTTT; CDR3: CASSYSSSRDTGELFF
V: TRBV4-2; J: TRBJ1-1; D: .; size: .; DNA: TGTGCCAGCAGCCATTCCCAGACAGGCGGCACTGAAGCTTTCTTT; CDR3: CASSHSQTGGTEAFF
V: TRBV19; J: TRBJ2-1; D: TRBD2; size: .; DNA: TGTGCCAGTAGTAAAACCGGGACTAGCGGGAAGGTGGGTGAGCAGTTCTTC; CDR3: CASSKTGTSGKVGEQFF
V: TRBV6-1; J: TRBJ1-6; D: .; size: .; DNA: TGTGCCAGCAGTGAAGCGCTTCAGGGTTTAGGTTCACCCCTCCACTTT; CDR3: CASSEALQGLGSPLHF
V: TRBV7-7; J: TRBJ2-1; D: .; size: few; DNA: TGTGCCAGCAGCTTAGGGGCAGGGGACAAAAAATCCTACAATGAGCAGTTCTTC; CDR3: CASSLGAGDKKSYNEQFF
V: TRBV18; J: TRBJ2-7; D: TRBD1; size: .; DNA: TGTGCCAGCTCACTAGACAGGGATCCGTCCTACGAGCAGTACTTC; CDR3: CASSLDRDPSYEQYF
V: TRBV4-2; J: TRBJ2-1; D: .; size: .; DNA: TGTGCCAGCAGCCAAGATGGTGGGGGCGCCTACAATGAGCAGTTCTTC; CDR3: CASSQDGGGAYNEQFF
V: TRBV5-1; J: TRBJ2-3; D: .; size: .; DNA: TGCGCCAGCAGCCTAACAGCGGATCCTAGCACAGATACGCAGTATTTT; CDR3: CASSLTADPSTDTQYF
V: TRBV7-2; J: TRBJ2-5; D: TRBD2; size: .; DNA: TGTGCCAGCAGCGTAGGGGCTAGCGGGGGGATAGAGACCCAGTACTTC; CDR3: CASSVGASGGIETQYF
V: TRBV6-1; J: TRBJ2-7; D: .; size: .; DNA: TGTGCCAGCAGTAATCTACCCAGCGGAGGATACGAGCAGTACTTC; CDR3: CASSNLPSGGYEQYF
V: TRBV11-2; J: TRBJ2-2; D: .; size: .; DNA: TGTGCCAGCAGCCGGTCGGGAACCGGGGAGCTGTTTTTT; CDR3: CASSRSGTGELFF
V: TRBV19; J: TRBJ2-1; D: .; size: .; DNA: TGTGCCAGTAGTATAGATCGGGGCTCCTACAATGAGCAGTTCTTC; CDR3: CASSIDRGSYNEQFF
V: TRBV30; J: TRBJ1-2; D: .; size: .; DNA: TGTGCCTGGAGTTTCCAGGGGAACTATGGCTACACCTTC; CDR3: CAWSFQGNYGYTF
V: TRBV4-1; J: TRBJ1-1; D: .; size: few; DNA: TGCGCCAGCAGCCACGGGGGAGGGAACACTGAAGCTTTCTTT; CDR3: CASSHGGGNTEAFF
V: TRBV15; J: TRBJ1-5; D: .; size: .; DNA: TGTGCCACCAGCAGGGATGGAGTCAATCAGCCCCAGCATTTT; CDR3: CATSRDGVNQPQHF
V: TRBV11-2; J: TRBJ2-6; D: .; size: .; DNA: TGTGCCAGCAGCGACTATGGGTACGGGGCCAACGTCCTGACTTTC; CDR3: CASSDYGYGANVLTF
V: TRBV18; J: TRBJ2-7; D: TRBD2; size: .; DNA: TGTGCCAGCTCCCCGAGGGAGCGGGGGGGATCCTACGAGCAGTACTTC; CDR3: CASSPRERGGSYEQYF
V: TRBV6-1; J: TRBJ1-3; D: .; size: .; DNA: TGTGCCAGCAGTGAAGATGGGGCCTCTGGAAACACCATATATTTT; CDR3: CASSEDGASGNTIYF
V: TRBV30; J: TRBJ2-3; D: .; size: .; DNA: TGTGCCTGGAGTGAGGGAGGCCTCACAGATACGCAGTATTTT; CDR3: CAWSEGGLTDTQYF